This entry describes one T cell receptor (beta chain). This entry belongs to a study of blood T cell repertoires in COVID-19. Whole-study context: Samples came from the United States, Italy and Spain, spanning acute and convalescent COVID-19. T cells, B-cell-depleted T cells, or PBMCs provided the cDNA or gDNA that served as material.

Clones were sequenced by immunoSEQ multiplex PCR, and TCRdb holds only the in-frame ones, with some missing. The profile shows roughly 30,000 clones, about 84% of them singletons. Losses at the gene ends were 4 bases for V and 0 bases for J; bases not matched to a gene: 4. CDR3 length: 15 residues. CDR1 and CDR2 from the germline V gene are SGHRS and YFSETQ. The specimen was peripheral blood. V gene TRBV5-1 combines with J gene TRBJ2-3, with 8 bases aligning to TRBD1. The sequence was collected from a woman aged 55 to 70 with acute or convalescent COVID-19. The CDR3 DNA reads TGCGCCAGCAGCCACTGGGACAGGAGCACAGATACGCAGTATTTT. It yields the protein CASSHWDRSTDTQYF.